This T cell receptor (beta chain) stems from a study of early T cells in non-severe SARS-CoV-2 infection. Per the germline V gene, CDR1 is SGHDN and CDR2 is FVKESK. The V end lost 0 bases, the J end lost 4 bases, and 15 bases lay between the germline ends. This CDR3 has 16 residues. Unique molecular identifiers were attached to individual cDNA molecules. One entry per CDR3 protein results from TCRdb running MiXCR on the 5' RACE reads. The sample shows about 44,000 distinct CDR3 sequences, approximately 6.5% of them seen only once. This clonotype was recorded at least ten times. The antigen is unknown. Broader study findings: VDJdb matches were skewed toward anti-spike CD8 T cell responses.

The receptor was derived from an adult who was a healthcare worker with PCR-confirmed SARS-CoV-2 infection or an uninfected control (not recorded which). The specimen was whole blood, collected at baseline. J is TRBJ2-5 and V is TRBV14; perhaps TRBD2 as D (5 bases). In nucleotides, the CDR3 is TGTGCCAGCAGCCAAGATGGTCTCAGAGGGCGAGAGACCCAGTACTTC. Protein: CASSQDGLRGRETQYF.